This T cell receptor beta chain emerged from a study of cytomegalovirus exposure and HLA in healthy donors (dated 2017 in TCRdb). At the level of the whole study: An earlier analysis of some 620 of the donors reported 276 Gb of sequence data and around 120 million unique TCR beta sequences obtained from about 179 million T cells. Roughly 290 gigabases of sequencing data and around 85 million unique TCR sequences made up an early release that covered some 640 HLA-typed donors. Among the roughly 370 genotyped donors, around 81% belonged to the genetic ancestry cluster associated with self-reported Caucasian donors. The study aimed to test whether signatures of past pathogen exposure could be identified by cataloging public T cell receptors. The study profiled the T cell repertoires of approximately 700 subjects by immunosequencing and related them to cytomegalovirus serostatus. A separate validation cohort of 100 to 150 different subjects was used in addition to the roughly 670-subject first cohort. To predict cytomegalovirus infection status, the study brought together high-throughput TCR immunosequencing, statistical association of individual TCRs with disease status, and machine learning. A later analysis re-examined previously published TCR beta repertoires from roughly 720 donors and added high-resolution HLA genotyping to investigate patterns of TCR occurrence. Rather than drawing on any new phenotypic data, the later analysis identified candidate immune exposures from TCR beta sequences and the way those sequences occurred across donors. An earlier analysis of several hundred of the donors used high-throughput TCR beta sequencing to judge whether each TCR beta V gene segment behaved as functional or pseudogenic. Donor age, sex, ethnicity and CMV serostatus were compiled alongside the repertoire data. A later genetic analysis used genome-wide SNP genotypes for about 65% of the roughly 700 donors, treating that subset as a discovery cohort. All discovery cohort repertoires had been generated using a single sequencing platform. HLA typing covered class I and class II loci at four-digit resolution. The number of typed donors differed by locus: roughly 629-630 for A, B, C, DRB1 and DQB1; approximately 540 for DQA1; about 600 for DPA1; and approximately 450 for DPB1. Four or five DR-DQ haplotypes were handled as single units for association and clustering because linkage in the cohort was strong. On average, around 200,000 unique TCR beta nucleotide sequences were sequenced per donor among 398 genotyped donors of the cohort, with 15% to 20% of those sequences being non-productive. The paper as a whole reports these results and caveats: The sequencing pipeline was judged likely to have produced a cluster of highly shared sequence variants as a technical artifact. Assigning TCR associations to individual alleles was difficult when HLA alleles, especially DR and DQ, strongly co-occurred. Compared with the roughly 720-donor mean, donors in an Asian-associated ancestry cluster had fewer N-insertions in productive TCRs, according to a later genetic analysis. Linkage disequilibrium might explain the correlated functional status among segregating V segments, but an unknown experimental factor could not be ruled out. According to a later analysis, most CMV-associated TCR beta chains appeared to be HLA-restricted, and the HLA associations seemed to be driven largely by CMV exposure. Most TCR sequences were observed very rarely across donors, whereas some public TCRs were present in many individuals. The study gave a list of some 150 TCR beta chains associated with cytomegalovirus. According to the authors, the approach could potentially be generalized to other disease states and immunological phenotypes. About 17 rarely observed V segments, including chromosome 9 orphons, were excluded from the earlier analysis of some 590 of the donors because counts were too low. HLA typing was unavailable for some donors at each locus, so association tests used only the typed subset. Sequencing depth was assumed to be roughly uniform across donors in the presence/absence analyses, though that assumption may not hold. A later analysis found that HLA-associated TCR beta chains were more clonally expanded and had lower generation probabilities than equally common non-associated chains. For the cohort, immune exposure information was limited to CMV serostatus. The cohort was sequenced for TCR beta chains only, and without alpha or paired-chain data the features that could be detected were limited. Cytomegalovirus status was reported to be diagnosed by the classifier with high specificity and sensitivity in both the original and validation cohorts. A later genetic analysis associated a missense DCLRE1C variant with V-gene and J-gene trimming of TCR beta chains, and an independent cohort replicated the association. In a later analysis, several top co-occurrence clusters were reported to appear linked to parvovirus B19, influenza, CMV and Epstein-Barr virus. In a later analysis, TCR association rates were found to vary across HLA loci, with the most associated TCRs seen for DRB1 alleles and the fewest for HLA-C alleles. In vitro tests confirmed that three of the cytomegalovirus-associated TCR beta chains recognize cytomegalovirus antigens. A further reported finding was that TCR beta sequences accurately predicted the HLA-A and HLA-B alleles for most subjects in the first cohort. Some IMGT-functional V segments, including TRBV6-2 and TRBV6-3, could not be told apart with the 87-base-pair reads, so those segments were excluded. In a later analysis, over 15,000 TCR beta sequences were associated with specific HLA alleles at a false discovery rate of 0.05. In an earlier analysis of fewer than 750 of the donors, most TCR beta V segments were observed in productive rearrangements about 87% or about 30% of the time, broadly matching IMGT annotations.

The library was obtained by the immunoSEQ multiplex PCR assay. For the multiplex PCR, a mixture combining 60 forward primers for TCR Vbeta segments and 13 reverse primers for TCR Jbeta segments was used. A multiplex PCR assay on genomic DNA amplified the CDR3 region of rearranged TCR beta genes. The amplified TCR beta libraries were sequenced on the Illumina HiSeq System as 87-base-pair reads. In the original analysis: A later analysis counted some 74 million unique TCR beta chains across the 666 repertoires, and 9.5 million to 11 million of these chains were shared by at least two donors. Raw reads were error-corrected and collapsed into unique sequences with a nearest-neighbor algorithm that merged closely related sequences to remove PCR and sequencing errors. To assign V, D and J gene segments, CDR3 sequences were aligned to IMGT reference sequences. For a sequence to be retained, at least a six-nucleotide match to both a V gene segment and a J gene segment was required. Rearrangements were classified as productive when the CDR3 lacked stop codons and remained in frame with V and J, and all other rearrangements were classified as non-productive. Following IMGT convention, CDR3 was defined as the stretch from the second conserved V-encoded cysteine up to the conserved J-encoded phenylalanine. In an earlier analysis of roughly 580 of the donors, sequences lacking an unambiguous match to a single V gene segment were excluded. An earlier analysis of 500 to 600 of the donors classified V segments as functional when productive rearrangements were above 56.7% and as segregating when the standard deviation between donors was above 5%. A statistical classification framework was built to diagnose cytomegalovirus status from the catalog of TCR beta chain sequences. In a later analysis, TCR nucleotide sequences were compared against IMGT/GENE-DB human TR gene sequences so that V and J genes could be assigned. A later analysis assigned CDR3 sequences and most-parsimonious VDJ recombination scenarios with the TCRdist pipeline. A later analysis defined each TCR beta chain by its CDR3 amino acid sequence plus V-gene family, and excluded reads lacking a unique V-gene family. As a way to deal with suspected cross-contamination and a sequencing artifact, a later analysis dropped roughly 600 nucleotide sequences that were highly shared and had low generation probability. For each public chain, a later analysis derived a clonal expansion index from normalized ranks of inferred template counts within each repertoire. A later analysis computed generation probabilities with a VDJ recombination model fitted to out-of-frame rearrangements, and checked the results against IGoR. In a later analysis, TCR-TCR, TCR-HLA and TCR-CMV co-occurrence was scored with hypergeometric tests, and a repertoire-size bias correction was applied to TCR pairs. To estimate false discovery rates, a later analysis permuted the HLA or CMV assignments 20 times. In a later analysis, co-occurring TCRs were grouped with DBSCAN, and TCRdist sequence similarity was added when clustering was performed within HLA-allele-positive subsets. Repertoires with fewer than 30,000 or more than 120,000 public chains were left out of co-occurrence clustering, as were four to six repertoires with anomalous nucleotide sharing. TCRdb took over this immuneACCESS table, retaining in-frame rearrangements with V and J assigned. Such tables are incomplete; in checked studies, under half of the missing clones stem from an unresolved V gene, and the remainder is unexplained. Clone size and the V and J calls come from that table; the DNA yielded D and trimming. The sample profile shows around 130,000 clones; 65% to 75% of them were found once. Clones ranked in the top ten supply 6% to 8.5% of the sample.

In total, 600 or so healthy bone marrow donors made up the cohort. At the time of sampling, every cohort member was nominally healthy, though immune exposures that went unrecorded were likely present. The donor was CMV seropositive and belonged to the group of 250 to 300 seropositive cohort members. Every donor gave a peripheral blood sample, and the peripheral blood mononuclear cells from that sample were used for TCR beta sequencing. Genomic DNA was extracted from the blood cell samples with the Qiagen DNeasy Blood Extraction Kit. CDR1 and CDR2 are read off the germline V gene (reference sequence) as MNHEY and SMNVEV. The V end loses 0 bases and the J end loses 0 bases, and a stretch of 7 bases separates them. The CDR3, cysteine through phenylalanine, is 15 amino acids long. The entry retains the CDR3 DNA only, 45 bases that are in frame from base 1. Comment on this clone: It lacks a known antigen. No qualities accompany the bases; no much larger clone lies one base away.

What was sequenced was PBMCs. The rearrangement joined TRBV27 to TRBJ2-3, with TRBD2 perhaps the D gene, on 5 matching bases. The clonotype comes from a middle-aged man in good health and CMV-seropositive. The nucleotides are TGTGCCAGCAGTTTATCGGGAGACAGCACAGATACGCAGTATTTT. Its protein product is CASSLSGDSTDTQYF.